This TCR beta chain was documented in a study of control samples from healthy donors and cancer patients. Germline CDR1 reads SGHRS; CDR2 reads YFSETQ. The V gene lost 3 bases and the J gene lost 6 bases, with 12 bases spanning the gap. The CDR3 loop spans 13 amino acids. Libraries were prepared by immunoSEQ multiplex PCR; TCRdb keeps only in-frame clonotypes and omits some of them. Counted here are about 44,000 clones, around 87% occurring once; the ten biggest clones make up roughly a tenth. The sequenced sample was PBMCs. This chain uses TRBV5-1 with TRBJ1-2; no firm D call. The clonotype comes from an older woman with lung cancer. The CDR3 sequence: CASSSPGRNGYTF. CDR3 DNA: TGCGCCAGCAGCTCGCCCGGACGGAATGGCTACACCTTC.